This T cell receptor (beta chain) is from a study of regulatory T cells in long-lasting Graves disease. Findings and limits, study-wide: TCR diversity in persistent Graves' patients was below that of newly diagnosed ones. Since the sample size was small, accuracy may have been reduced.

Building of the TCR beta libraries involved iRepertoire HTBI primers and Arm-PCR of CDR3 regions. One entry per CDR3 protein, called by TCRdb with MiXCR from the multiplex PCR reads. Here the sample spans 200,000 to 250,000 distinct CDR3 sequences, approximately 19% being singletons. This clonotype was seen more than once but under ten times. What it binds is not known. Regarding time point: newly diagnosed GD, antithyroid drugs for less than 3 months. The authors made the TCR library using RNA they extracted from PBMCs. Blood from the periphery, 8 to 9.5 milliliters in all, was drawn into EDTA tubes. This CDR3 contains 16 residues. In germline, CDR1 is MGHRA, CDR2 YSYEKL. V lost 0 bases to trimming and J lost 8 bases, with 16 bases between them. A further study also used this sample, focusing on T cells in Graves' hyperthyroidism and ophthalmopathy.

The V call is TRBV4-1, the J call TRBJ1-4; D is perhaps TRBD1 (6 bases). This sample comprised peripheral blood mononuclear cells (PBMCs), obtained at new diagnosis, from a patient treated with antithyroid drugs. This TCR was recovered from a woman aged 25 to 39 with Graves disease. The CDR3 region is CASSQDRVGGREKLFF. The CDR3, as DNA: TGCGCCAGCAGCCAAGACCGAGTCGGGGGCAGGGAAAAACTGTTTTTT.